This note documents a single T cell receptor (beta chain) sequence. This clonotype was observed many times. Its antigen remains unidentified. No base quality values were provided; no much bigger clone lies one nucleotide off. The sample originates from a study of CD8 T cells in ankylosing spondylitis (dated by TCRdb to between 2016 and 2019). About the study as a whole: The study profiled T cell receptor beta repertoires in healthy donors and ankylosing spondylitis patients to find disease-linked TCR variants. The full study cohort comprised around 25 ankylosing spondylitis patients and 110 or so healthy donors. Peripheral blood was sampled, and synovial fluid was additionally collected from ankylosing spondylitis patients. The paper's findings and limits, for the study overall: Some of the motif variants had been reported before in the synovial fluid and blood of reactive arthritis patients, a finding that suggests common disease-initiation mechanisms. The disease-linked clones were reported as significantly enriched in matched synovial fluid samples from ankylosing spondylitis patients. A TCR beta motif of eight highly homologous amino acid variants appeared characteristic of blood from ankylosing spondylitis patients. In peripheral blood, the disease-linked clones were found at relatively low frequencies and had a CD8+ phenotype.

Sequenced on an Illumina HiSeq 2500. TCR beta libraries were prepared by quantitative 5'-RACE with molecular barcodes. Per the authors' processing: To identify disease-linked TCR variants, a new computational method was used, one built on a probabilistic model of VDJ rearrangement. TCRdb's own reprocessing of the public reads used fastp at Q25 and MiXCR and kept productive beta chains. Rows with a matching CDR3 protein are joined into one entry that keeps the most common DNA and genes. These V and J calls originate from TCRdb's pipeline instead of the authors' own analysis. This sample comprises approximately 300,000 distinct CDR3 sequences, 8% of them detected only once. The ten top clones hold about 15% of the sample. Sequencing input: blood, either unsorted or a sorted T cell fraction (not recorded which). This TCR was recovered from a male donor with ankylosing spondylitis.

The CDR3 reads CSVTGTAYEQYF. DNA sequence: TGCAGCGTGACGGGGACAGCCTACGAGCAGTACTTC. The V gene is TRBV29-1 and the J gene is TRBJ2-7, with 7 junctional bases fitting TRBD1. The germline V end is reduced by 6 bases and the J end by 2 bases; junction bases left unmatched: 4. CDR1 and CDR2 (SQVTM, ANQGSEA) derive from the germline V gene. The CDR3 contains 12 residues, cysteine and phenylalanine counted. Of all the DNA, just the CDR3 is kept, 36 bases in frame from base 1.